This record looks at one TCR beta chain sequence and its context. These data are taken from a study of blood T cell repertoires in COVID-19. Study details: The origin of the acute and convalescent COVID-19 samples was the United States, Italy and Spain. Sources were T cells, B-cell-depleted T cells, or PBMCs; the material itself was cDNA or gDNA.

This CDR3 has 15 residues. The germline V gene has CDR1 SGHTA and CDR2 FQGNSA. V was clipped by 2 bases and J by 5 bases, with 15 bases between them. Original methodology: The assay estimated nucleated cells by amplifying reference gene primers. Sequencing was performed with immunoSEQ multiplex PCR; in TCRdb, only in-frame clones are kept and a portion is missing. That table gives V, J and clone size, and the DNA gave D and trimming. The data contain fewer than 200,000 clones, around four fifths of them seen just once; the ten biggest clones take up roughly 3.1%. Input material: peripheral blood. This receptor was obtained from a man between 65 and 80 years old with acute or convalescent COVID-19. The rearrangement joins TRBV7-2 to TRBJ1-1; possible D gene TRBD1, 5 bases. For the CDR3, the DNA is TGTGCCAGCAGCTTACGGTGGGGACTGGAGACTGAAGCTTTCTTT. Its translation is CASSLRWGLETEAFF.